These 21 T cell receptor beta chains share one sample of origin, sequenced in a study of shared clonotypes between healthy human individuals (dated by TCRdb to 2020 to 2022). The library was prepared using the immunoSEQ multiplex PCR assay. Imported from immuneACCESS, the table was reduced by TCRdb to in-frame sequences with V and J called. These copies leave out some clones; in studies compared against another copy, an unresolved V gene accounts for under half, and the cause of the remainder is not known. This sample gives more than 850,000 clones in total; around 82% of them show up just once. The top ten constitute about 0.52% of the sample. Sequencing input: memory CD4+ T cells from PBMCs. The sample's cell subset or site label, in plain terms: CD45RA-negative fraction. These receptors came from a man aged 18 to 29 in good health. Some clones in this sample may be carry-over from other donors' samples.

V usage is TRBV7-9 and J usage is TRBJ1-1; TRBD1 is a possible D gene (6 bases). V lost 3 bases, J lost 14 bases, and 16 bases lay in between. This CDR3 has 12 residues. Per the germline V gene, CDR1 is SEHNR and CDR2 is FQNEAQ (reference sequence). CDR3 in amino acids: CASSFRGFGAFF. CDR3 in DNA: TGTGCCAGCAGCTTCAGGGGTTTCGGAGCGTTCTTT.

V and J are TRBV19 and TRBJ2-2; TRBD2 matches at 11 bases. Trimming cost V 5 bases and J 8 bases; bases outside gene matches: 10. CDR1 is LNHDA and CDR2 is SQIVND in the germline V gene (reference sequence). This CDR3 spans 16 amino acids. The CDR3 spells CASSPRLAGSIGELFF. CDR3 nucleotide sequence: TGTGCCAGTAGTCCCCGACTAGCGGGAAGTATAGGGGAGCTGTTTTTT.

The chain carries TRBV20-1 and TRBJ1-5; D is possibly TRBD1 (5 bases). V was clipped by 5 bases and J by 15 bases, with 11 bases between them. The length of the CDR3 is 9 residues. Germline CDR1 and CDR2: DFQATT and SNEGSKA (reference sequence). CDR3 sequence (DNA): TGCAGTGCTGGGGACCGTAGGCATTTT. Amino acid sequence: CSAGDRRHF.

This chain links TRBV5-1 with TRBJ2-1; 16 nucleotides line up with TRBD2. The CDR3 has 16 residues. Germline loops: CDR1 SGHRS, CDR2 YFSETQ. Unmatched junction bases numbered 4, after V lost 3 bases and J lost 7 bases. The CDR3 reads CASSSGTSGRGNEQFF. In DNA form, the CDR3 reads TGCGCCAGCAGCTCCGGGACTAGCGGGAGGGGTAATGAGCAGTTCTTC.

The rearrangement joins TRBV30 to TRBJ2-1, with 7 bases matching TRBD2. This CDR3 has 15 residues. Looked up from germline, CDR1 is GTSNPN and CDR2 is SVGIG (reference sequence). V was clipped by 2 bases and J by 2 bases; unmatched bases: 6. The DNA for the CDR3 is TGTGCCTGGAGTAGACAGCGGGATACCTACAATGAGCAGTTCTTC. This codes for CAWSRQRDTYNEQFF.

Comments on this clone: This specimen includes other DNA sequences encoding the same CDR3. V usage is TRBV5-1 and J usage is TRBJ2-7; D is unresolved. CDR3 length: 13 amino acids. Germline CDR1 reads SGHRS; CDR2 reads YFSETQ. Trimming left V 3 bases short and J 0 bases short, with 7 bases between. Here the CDR3 DNA reads TGCGCCAGCAGCTCTGGGAACTCCTACGAGCAGTACTTC. Translated, it gives CASSSGNSYEQYF.

This clone has only a few counts. The J gene is TRBJ2-3, the V gene TRBV4-2; 10 nucleotides match TRBD2. Germline V gives CDR1 LGHNA, CDR2 YNFKEQ. This CDR3 region has 19 residues. V was pared by 3 bases and J by 9 bases, with 21 bases of the junction left unmatched. CDR3 nucleotide sequence: TGTGCCAGCAGCCACCAGGCGGCTAGCGGGAGTTTGACTCACGTGACGCAGTATTTT. Protein: CASSHQAASGSLTHVTQYF.

The chain links TRBV11-2 to TRBJ1-3, with no clear D. Trimming left V 7 bases short and J 0 bases short, with 7 bases between. Looked up from germline, CDR1 is SGHAT and CDR2 is FQNNGV. The CDR3 has 13 residues. Here the CDR3 DNA reads TGTGCCAGCACCCCTGGCTCTGGAAACACCATATATTTT. Amino acids: CASTPGSGNTIYF. Full variable domain (outside the CDR3, taken from reference TRBV11-2 and TRBJ1-3): EAGVAQSPRYKIIEKRQSVAFWCNPISGHATLYWYQQILGQGPKLLIQFQNNGVVDDSQLPKDRFSAERLKGVDSTLKIQPAKLEDSAVYLCASTPGSGNTIYFGEGSWLTVV.

The V gene is TRBV27, the J gene TRBJ2-7; D gene ambiguous. Trimming took 2 bases from V and 3 from J, leaving 20 bases between them. CDR3 length equals 17 residues. CDR1 MNHEY and CDR2 SMNVEV come from the germline V gene (reference sequence). In DNA form, the CDR3 reads TGTGCCAGCAGTTTAAAGTTATCTGCAGGACGTCGCTACGAGCAGTACTTC. Translation: CASSLKLSAGRRYEQYF.

J is TRBJ2-1 and V is TRBV11-2; the match to TRBD2 covers 10 bases. The V segment lost 5 bases and the J segment 5 bases; nucleotides outside the gene matches: 12. The CDR3 consists of 17 residues. From germline, CDR1 is SGHAT and CDR2 FQNNGV. The CDR3 DNA reads as TGTGCCAGCAGCCTCCTCTTAGCGGGAGGCGGGAACAATGAGCAGTTCTTC. Translating gives CASSLLLAGGGNNEQFF.

In its sample, this clone was seen once. The chain joins TRBV27 to TRBJ1-1; no firm D call. This CDR3 region has 13 residues. Trimming left V 5 bases short and J 3 bases short, with 10 bases between. CDR1 is MNHEY, CDR2 SMNVEV, per germline (reference sequence). The CDR3 loop reads CASSPYIDTEAFF. The CDR3 region has the DNA TGTGCCAGCAGTCCCTACATAGACACTGAAGCTTTCTTT.

The chain is built from TRBV28 and TRBJ1-2, with D uncertain. This CDR3 is built from 17 residues. Germline assignment: CDR1 MDHEN and CDR2 SYDVKM. Trimming pared 3 bases from V and 6 bases from J, leaving 23 bases between. The CDR3 protein is CASSFRNPLLGRDGYTF. CDR3 DNA: TGTGCCAGCAGTTTTAGAAACCCCCTCTTGGGTCGGGATGGCTACACCTTC.

The rearrangement uses TRBV14 and TRBJ2-5; TRBD1 matches 7 bases. V lost 6 bases, J lost 9 bases, and 13 bases stayed unmatched. In germline, CDR1 is SGHDN, CDR2 FVKESK. This CDR3 region has 14 residues. CDR3 in amino acids: CASRKTGPGGPQYF. CDR3 in DNA: TGTGCCAGCAGGAAGACAGGGCCGGGTGGGCCCCAGTACTTC.

This clone was observed a few times. At the DNA level, this CDR3 is encoded by other sequences in the same sample as well. The gene calls are TRBV7-2 and TRBJ2-7, with 10 positions matching TRBD2. This CDR3 spans 14 amino acids. Germline loops: CDR1 SGHTA, CDR2 FQGNSA. J gave up 3 bases and V 3 bases, and 2 bases lay outside the gene matches. The CDR3 coding sequence is TGTGCCAGCAGCTTCACTAGCGGGGACTACGAGCAGTACTTC. Its translation: CASSFTSGDYEQYF.

CDR3 residues: CASSLARGGADTQYF. For the CDR3, the DNA is TGTGCCAGCAGTTTAGCGAGAGGGGGCGCAGATACGCAGTATTTT. This chain links TRBV27 with TRBJ2-3, with 7 bases aligning to TRBD1. This CDR3 comprises 15 residues. The V gene's germline CDR1 is MNHEY and CDR2 SMNVEV (reference sequence). V was clipped by 2 bases and J by 4 bases; unmatched bases: 6.

This clone was seen a single time. The rearrangement links TRBV11-2 to TRBJ2-2, with D possibly being TRBD1 (6 bases). Germline lookup yields CDR1 SGHAT and CDR2 FQNNGV. The CDR3 length is 15 residues. V lost 5 bases and J lost 1, with 11 bases in between. DNA of the CDR3: TGTGCCAGCAGCGAAATACAGGGGAACACCGGGGAGCTGTTTTTT. Encoded protein: CASSEIQGNTGELFF.

This chain uses TRBV5-6 with TRBJ2-3, with D unresolved. Germline V gene sequence: CDR1 SGHDT, CDR2 YYEEEE. This CDR3 is built from 13 residues. Trimming pared 1 base from V and 5 bases from J, leaving 8 bases between. The CDR3 DNA reads TGTGCCAGCAGCTTGTGGGTAGGAGATACGCAGTATTTT. This translates into CASSLWVGDTQYF.

The rearrangement joins TRBV28 to TRBJ2-4; D call uncertain. Trimming cost V 5 bases and J 5 bases, with 4 bases left between them. Germline values: CDR1 MDHEN, CDR2 SYDVKM. This CDR3 contains 11 residues. The chain's CDR3 is CASSIENIQYF. CDR3 nucleotides: TGTGCCAGCAGTATCGAAAACATTCAGTACTTC. The whole variable domain, filled in from reference TRBV28 and TRBJ2-4, reads DVKVTQSSRYLVKRTGEKVFLECVQDMDHENMFWYRQDPGLGLRLIYFSYDVKMKEKGDIPEGYSVSREKKERFSLILESASTNQTSMYLCASSIENIQYFGAGTRLSVL.

To note about this clone: This CDR3 is also generated by other DNA sequences in the sample. The chain carries TRBV27 and TRBJ2-7; tentatively, D is TRBD1 or TRBD2 (5 bases each). Germline CDR1 and CDR2: MNHEY and SMNVEV (reference sequence). The CDR3 loop spans 15 amino acids. V was cut by 3 bases and J by 0 bases, with 12 bases left in between. CDR3 protein: CASSLASGRSYEQYF. CDR3 sequence (DNA): TGTGCCAGCAGTTTGGCTTCGGGACGCTCCTACGAGCAGTACTTC.

The gene calls are TRBV19 and TRBJ1-5; D is uncertain. The CDR3 runs to 12 residues. Trimming shortened V by 3 bases and J by 5 bases, and 5 bases separated the two germline ends. Germline CDR1 LNHDA, CDR2 SQIVND (reference sequence). The CDR3 reads CASSIGHQPQHF. The CDR3 coding sequence is TGTGCCAGTAGTATCGGGCATCAGCCCCAGCATTTT.

CDR3 nucleotides: TGTGCCAGCAGCCGACGGGCGGGGGCCCTTAATGAAAAACTGTTTTTT. Amino acid sequence: CASSRRAGALNEKLFF. The chain uses TRBV7-9 and TRBJ1-4; the D gene is possibly TRBD1 (6 bases). The V gene lost 5 bases and the J gene lost 4 bases, with 17 bases spanning the gap. Per germline, CDR1 SEHNR and CDR2 FQNEAQ (reference sequence). CDR3 size: 16 residues. Filled out from reference TRBV7-9 and TRBJ1-4, the complete variable domain reads DTGVSQNPRHKITKRGQNVTFRCDPISEHNRLYWYRQTLGQGPEFLTYFQNEAQLEKSRLLSDRFSAERPKGSFSTLEIQRTEQGDSAMYLCASSRRAGALNEKLFFGSGTQLSVL.